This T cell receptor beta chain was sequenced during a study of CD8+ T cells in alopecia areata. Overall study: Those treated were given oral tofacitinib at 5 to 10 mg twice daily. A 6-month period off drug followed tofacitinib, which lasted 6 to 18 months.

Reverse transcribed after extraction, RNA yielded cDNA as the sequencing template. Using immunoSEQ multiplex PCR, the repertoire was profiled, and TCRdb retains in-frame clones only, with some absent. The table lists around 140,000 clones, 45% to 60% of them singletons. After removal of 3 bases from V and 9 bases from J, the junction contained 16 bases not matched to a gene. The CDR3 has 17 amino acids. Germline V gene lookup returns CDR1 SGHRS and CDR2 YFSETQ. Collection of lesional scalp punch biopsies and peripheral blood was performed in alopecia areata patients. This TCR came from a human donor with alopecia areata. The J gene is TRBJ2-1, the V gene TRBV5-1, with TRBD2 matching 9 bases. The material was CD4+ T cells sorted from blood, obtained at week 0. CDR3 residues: CASSSAVGGRADGEQFF. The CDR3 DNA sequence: TGCGCCAGCAGCTCCGCGGTTGGCGGGAGGGCCGATGGTGAGCAGTTCTTC. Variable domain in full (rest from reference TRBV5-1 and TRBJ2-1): KAGVTQTPRYLIKTRGQQVTLSCSPISGHRSVSWYQQTPGQGLQFLFEYFSETQRNKGNFPGRFSGRQFSNSRSEMNVSTLELGDSALYLCASSSAVGGRADGEQFFGPGTRLTVL.